These 8 T cell receptor beta chains came from one sample sequenced in a study of neurological immune-mediated disorders. Each CDR3 protein gets one entry after TCRdb re-called the 5' RACE reads with MiXCR. Among approximately 65,000 distinct CDR3 sequences, roughly 5.6% were seen once, and the ten largest hold 5.6%. Sequencing used PBMCs. The receptor source for this set is a human donor with multiple sclerosis. The donor label of this sample is uncertain.

This clonotype was observed at least ten times. This chain links TRBV29-1 with TRBJ2-1, with a possible D match to TRBD2 (5 bases). The V end was cut by 0 bases, the J end by 5 bases, with 11 bases between. The CDR3 is 14 residues long. The germline V gene encodes CDR1 SQVTM and CDR2 ANQGSEA. Here the CDR3 DNA reads TGCAGCGTTGAAGAACTTCAGGAGGACAATGAGCAGTTCTTC. Translating gives CSVEELQEDNEQFF.

The chain uses TRBV20-1 and TRBJ1-1; D uncertain. This CDR3 contains 13 residues. The V gene's germline CDR1 is DFQATT and CDR2 SNEGSKA (reference sequence). Trimming took 3 bases from V and 5 from J, leaving 13 bases between them. The chain's CDR3 is CSASSPIVTEAFF. The DNA for the CDR3 is TGCAGTGCTAGTTCGCCGATTGTAACTGAAGCTTTCTTT.

This clonotype was seen repeatedly, ten times or more. The chain couples TRBV7-9 to TRBJ2-2; D is unresolved. The CDR3 has 11 amino acids. The germline V gene encodes CDR1 SEHNR and CDR2 FQNEAQ (reference sequence). The V end was cut by 2 bases, the J end by 7 bases, with 2 bases between. CDR3 amino acids: CASSLFGELFF. CDR3 coding DNA: TGTGCCAGCAGCTTATTCGGGGAGCTGTTTTTT.

On this clonotype: This CDR3 is missing its conserved last phenylalanine or tryptophan, likely due to a read error. This rearrangement joins TRBV20-1 to TRBJ1-2; D not certain. The length of the CDR3 is 12 residues. Germline V gives CDR1 DFQATT, CDR2 SNEGSKA (reference sequence). Deletions cut 5 bases from V and 2 bases from J, with 9 bases between. In DNA, the CDR3 is TGCAGTGCTCACGGCAGGAACTATGGCTACACCGTC. It is translated as CSAHGRNYGYTV.

This clonotype was detected many times. The rearrangement joins TRBV20-1 to TRBJ1-2; possible D gene TRBD1, 6 bases. The CDR3 sequence is 12 residues long. Between the trimmed V and J ends, which lost 0 bases and 4 bases, there was a span of 6 bases. Germline V lookup: CDR1 DFQATT, CDR2 SNEGSKA (reference sequence). Written as DNA, the CDR3 is TGCAGTGCTAGAGACAGGGGCTATGGCTACACCTTC. Protein product: CSARDRGYGYTF.

This clonotype was observed many times. The rearrangement links TRBV20-1 to TRBJ2-7; a possible D gene is TRBD2 (6 bases). V was trimmed by 3 bases and J by 0 bases, leaving 12 bases between them. This CDR3 contains 14 residues. Germline CDR1 reads DFQATT; CDR2 reads SNEGSKA (reference sequence). DNA for the CDR3: TGCAGTGCTAGCATGGACGGGAGCTCCTACGAGCAGTACTTC. It yields the protein CSASMDGSSYEQYF.

V gene TRBV7-8 combines with J gene TRBJ1-4, with TRBD1 matching over 11 bases. The CDR3 covers 14 residues. Losses at the gene ends were 5 bases for V and 6 bases for J; bases not matched to a gene: 2. Germline V gives CDR1 SGHVS, CDR2 FQNEAQ. CDR3 region: CASSRDRGDEKLFF. The DNA for the CDR3 is TGTGCCAGCAGCCGGGACAGGGGGGATGAAAAACTGTTTTTT.

This clonotype was observed a handful of times. CDR3 DNA sequence: TGTGCCAGCAGCCGTGGGACAGGGTTTGGCTACACCTTC. This codes for CASSRGTGFGYTF. J is TRBJ1-2 and V is TRBV14; TRBD1 matches at 9 bases. The CDR3 consists of 13 residues. The trim removed 4 bases at V and 7 bases at J, leaving 4 bases unmatched. Germline-derived CDR1 and CDR2 are SGHDN and FVKESK.